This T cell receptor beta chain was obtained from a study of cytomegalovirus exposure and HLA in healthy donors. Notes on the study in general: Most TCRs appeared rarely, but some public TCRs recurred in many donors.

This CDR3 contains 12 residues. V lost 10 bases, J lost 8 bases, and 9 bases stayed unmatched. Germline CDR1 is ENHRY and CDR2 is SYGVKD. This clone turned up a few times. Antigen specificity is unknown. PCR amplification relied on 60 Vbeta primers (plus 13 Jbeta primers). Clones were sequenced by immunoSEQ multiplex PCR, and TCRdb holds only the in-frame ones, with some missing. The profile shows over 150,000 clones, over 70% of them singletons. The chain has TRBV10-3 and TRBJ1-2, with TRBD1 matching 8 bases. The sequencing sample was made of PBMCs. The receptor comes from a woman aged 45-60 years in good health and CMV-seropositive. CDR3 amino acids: CASTTGEGGYTF. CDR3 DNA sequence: TGTGCCAGTACGACAGGGGAGGGAGGCTACACCTTC.